The clone carrying this T cell receptor (beta chain) has just a few counts. Its antigen is as yet unknown. The data are from a study of regulatory T cells in long-lasting Graves disease. The study, taken as a whole, reports: The TCR repertoire of persistent Graves' patients was less diverse than that of newly diagnosed ones. Study of thyroid tissue was not done, with only peripheral blood studied. Whereas 966 public clonotypes were shared by new patients, persistent patients shared more, at 2,500 to 3,000. Under persistent disease, TRBV28, TRBJ1-2 and TRBJ2-5 were used preferentially.

Specified time point: persistent/refractory GD, antithyroid drugs over 5 years with positive TRAb. After RNA was extracted from PBMCs, the TCR library was made from it. Germline CDR1 LNHNV, CDR2 YYDKDF (reference sequence). The CDR3 is made up of 15 amino acids. Trimming stripped 0 bases from V and 13 bases from J, with 19 bases between. Researchers made TCR beta libraries by using iRepertoire HTBI primers and running Arm-PCR on CDR3 regions. MiXCR was run by TCRdb on the multiplex PCR reads, yielding one entry per CDR3 protein. The repertoire includes 250,000 to 300,000 distinct CDR3 sequences, under 25% of them detected once, and 56% sits in the top ten.

The TCR comes from a female donor with Graves disease. This specimen was peripheral blood mononuclear cells (PBMCs), taken when the disease was refractory, from a patient treated with antithyroid drugs. The chain joins TRBV15 to TRBJ2-1, with D possibly matching TRBD2 (7 bases). For the CDR3, the DNA is TGTGCCACCAGCAGAGACCGGGCGGGGGCCAGATCACAGTTCTTC. Amino acids: CATSRDRAGARSQFF.